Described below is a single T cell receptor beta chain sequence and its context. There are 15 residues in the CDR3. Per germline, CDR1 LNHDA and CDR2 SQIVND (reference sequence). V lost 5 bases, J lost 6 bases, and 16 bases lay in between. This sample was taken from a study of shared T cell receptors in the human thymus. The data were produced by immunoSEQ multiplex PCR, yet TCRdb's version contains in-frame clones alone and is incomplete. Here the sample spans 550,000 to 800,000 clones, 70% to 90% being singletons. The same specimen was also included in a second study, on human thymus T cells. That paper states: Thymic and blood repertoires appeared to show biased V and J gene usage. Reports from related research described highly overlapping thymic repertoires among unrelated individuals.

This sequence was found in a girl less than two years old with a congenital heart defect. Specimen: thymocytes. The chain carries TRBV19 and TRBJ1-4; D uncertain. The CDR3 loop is CASSARGHLDEKLFF. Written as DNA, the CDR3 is TGTGCCAGTAGTGCCCGTGGGCATCTCGATGAAAAACTGTTTTTT.